Here is one T cell receptor (beta chain) with its context. The data stem from a study of blood T cell repertoires in COVID-19. Study-wide context: Sample material is recorded as cDNA or gDNA derived from T cells, B-cell-depleted T cells, or PBMCs.

Participants, about 18 to 90 years old, spanned approximately 25 US areas. Per the study methods: Researchers report that nucleated cell counts were estimated from reference gene primer amplification. Profiled with immunoSEQ multiplex PCR; TCRdb holds only in-frame clones, not every one. That table gives V, J and clone size, and the DNA gave D and trimming. The table includes around 160,000 clones, roughly 80% detected once. This clonotype originated in a man in his fifties or sixties who had recovered from COVID-19. Input material: PBMCs or T cells enriched from blood (not recorded which).

This chain's CDR3 is CASSDGPRGEKLFF. CDR3 in DNA: TGTGCCAGCTCCGATGGCCCCCGAGGGGAAAAACTGTTTTTT. The chain has TRBV3-1 (or the pseudogene TRBV3-2) and TRBJ1-4, with D uncertain. This CDR3 is 14 amino acids long. The germline gives CDR1 LGHDT, CDR2 YNNKEL (reference sequence). V shed 8 bases and J shed 8 bases, with 18 bases lying between them.